The 7 T cell receptor beta chains reported below all come from one sample, sequenced in a study of OX40 agonist ivuxolimab in advanced cancers. Sequenced by immunoSEQ multiplex PCR; TCRdb stores in-frame clones only, minus some. Here the sample spans 74,000 or so clones, about 85% being singletons. The source material was CD4+ or CD8+ T cells sorted from blood, sampled in a trial of the OX40 agonist ivuxolimab. The receptors come from an adult with an advanced solid tumor such as melanoma, head and neck, liver or kidney cancer.

This sequence joins TRBV5-1 and TRBJ2-3; no definite D call. Germline-derived CDR1 and CDR2 are SGHRS and YFSETQ. V was pared by 4 bases and J by 3 bases, with 18 bases between. This CDR3 region has 16 residues. This CDR3 is CASSPPTNPGTDTQYF. For the CDR3, the DNA is TGCGCCAGCAGCCCCCCCACAAATCCTGGAACAGATACGCAGTATTTT.

The V call is TRBV2, the J call TRBJ1-5; 8 bases align to TRBD1. Germline CDR1 SNHLY, CDR2 FYNNEI. The ends lost 5 bases at V and 3 bases at J; junction bases unmatched: 6. CDR3 length: 15 residues. CDR3 in amino acids: CASSRDRLPNQPQHF. CDR3 DNA sequence: TGTGCCAGCAGTCGGGACAGGCTACCCAATCAGCCCCAGCATTTT. The full variable domain, in which reference TRBV2 and TRBJ1-5 provide the parts outside the CDR3, is EPEVTQTPSHQVTQMGQEVILRCVPISNHLYFYWYRQILGQKVEFLVSFYNNEISEKSEIFDDQFSVERPDGSNFTLKIRSTKLEDSAMYFCASSRDRLPNQPQHFGDGTRLSIL.

The rearrangement joins TRBV4-2 to TRBJ2-3; 10 nucleotides align to TRBD1. CDR3 length: 18 amino acids. Germline V gene sequence: CDR1 LGHNA, CDR2 YNFKEQ. The ends lost 2 bases at V and 2 bases at J; junction bases unmatched: 10. For the CDR3, the DNA is TGTGCCAGCAGCCAAAAAGCTGGGACAGGGGAACACACAGATACGCAGTATTTT. Amino acid sequence: CASSQKAGTGEHTDTQYF.

This clone has just one count. The gene calls are TRBV6-6 and TRBJ1-1; TRBD1 is a possible D gene (5 bases). This CDR3 is 12 amino acids long. Germline CDR1 MNHNY, CDR2 SVGAGI (reference sequence). The V and J ends lost 11 bases and 1 base respectively, with 11 bases between them. As DNA, the CDR3 is TGTGCCGCGGGGGAAGGGAACACTGAAGCTTTCTTT. Translated, it gives CAAGEGNTEAFF.

The rearrangement joins TRBV29-1 to TRBJ2-7, with 9 bases fitting TRBD1. There are 13 residues in the CDR3. Trimming cost V 6 bases and J 5 bases; bases outside gene matches: 8. Germline CDR1 is SQVTM and CDR2 is ANQGSEA. The CDR3 sequence is CSVDGTGIDEQYF. The CDR3 bases are TGCAGCGTAGACGGGACAGGGATCGACGAGCAGTACTTC.

The chain links TRBV10-3 to TRBJ1-1; 9 bases align to TRBD1. The CDR3 spans 14 residues. V gave up 6 bases and J gave up 6 bases; unmatched junction bases: 8. The germline CDR1 and CDR2 sequences are ENHRY and SYGVKD. CDR3 nucleotide sequence: TGTGCCATCAGGAGGGGACAGGGTGGCTCTGAAGCTTTCTTT. It codes for CAIRRGQGGSEAFF.

This chain connects TRBV7-3 to TRBJ2-1; TRBD2 agrees at 10 bases. The CDR3 extends over 18 amino acids. Germline V gene data show CDR1 as SGHTA and CDR2 as FQGTGA. Trimming at V came to 2 bases and at J to 1 base, leaving 8 bases not matched to a gene. The CDR3 loop is CASSLASGGAASYNEQFF. The CDR3 DNA follows: TGTGCCAGCAGCTTAGCAAGCGGGGGGGCTGCGTCCTACAATGAGCAGTTCTTC.